This T cell receptor beta chain was recovered during a study of regulatory T cells in long-lasting Graves disease. Study information: Antithyroid drug use was under 3 months in newly diagnosed Graves' patients. Study outcomes and limitations: Thyroid tissue was not studied; only peripheral blood was.

As to time point: newly diagnosed GD, antithyroid drugs for less than 3 months. RNA extracted from PBMCs served as the sequencing template. This clonotype has just a few counts. No antigen is known for it. In building TCR beta libraries, iRepertoire HTBI primers were used together with Arm-PCR of CDR3 regions. TCRdb re-analysed the multiplex PCR reads in MiXCR, keeping a single row per CDR3 protein. The sample records about 530,000 distinct CDR3 sequences, about 16% being singletons. Trimming took off 6 bases at V and 3 bases at J, with 18 bases between the two ends. The CDR3 spans 16 residues. Germline loops: CDR1 LNHDA, CDR2 SQIVND (reference sequence). These records were also assigned to another study, of T cells in Graves' hyperthyroidism and ophthalmopathy. That study adds: The TCR CDR3 was amplified in a first-round RT-PCR using the HTBI primer set.

The clonotype comes from a woman aged 35-60 years with Graves disease. This material consisted of peripheral blood mononuclear cells (PBMCs), taken at new diagnosis, from a patient treated with antithyroid drugs. V is TRBV19 and J is TRBJ1-3, with no clear D. The CDR3 is CASSTLGSWDGNTIYF. Here the CDR3 DNA reads TGTGCCAGTAGCACGCTAGGGTCGTGGGATGGAAACACCATATATTTT.